The TCR beta chain described here comes from a study of blood T cell repertoires in COVID-19. CDR1 and CDR2 (germline): KGHSH, LQKENI. The CDR3 length is 16 residues. J gave up 6 bases and V 0 bases, and 6 bases lay outside the gene matches. Authors' analysis steps: Amplification of reference gene primers provided the estimated nucleated cell counts. TCRdb's table, derived via immunoSEQ multiplex PCR, lists solely in-frame clones and lacks some. That table gives V, J and clone size, and the DNA gave D and trimming. This table holds about 150,000 clones, 87% found once. Material: peripheral blood. This TCR was recovered from a woman aged 60-75 years with active or convalescent COVID-19. This chain uses TRBV18 with TRBJ1-2; TRBD1 matches 11 bases. CDR3 coding DNA: TGTGCCAGCTCACCACCCGGGACAGGGGGAACGGATGGCTACACCTTC. Its translation: CASSPPGTGGTDGYTF. The full variable domain, its missing parts supplied by reference TRBV18 and TRBJ1-2, is NAGVMQNPRHLVRRRGQEARLRCSPMKGHSHVYWYRQLPEEGLKFMVYLQKENIIDESGMPKERFSAEFPKEGPSILRIQQVVRGDSAAYFCASSPPGTGGTDGYTFGSGTRLTVV.